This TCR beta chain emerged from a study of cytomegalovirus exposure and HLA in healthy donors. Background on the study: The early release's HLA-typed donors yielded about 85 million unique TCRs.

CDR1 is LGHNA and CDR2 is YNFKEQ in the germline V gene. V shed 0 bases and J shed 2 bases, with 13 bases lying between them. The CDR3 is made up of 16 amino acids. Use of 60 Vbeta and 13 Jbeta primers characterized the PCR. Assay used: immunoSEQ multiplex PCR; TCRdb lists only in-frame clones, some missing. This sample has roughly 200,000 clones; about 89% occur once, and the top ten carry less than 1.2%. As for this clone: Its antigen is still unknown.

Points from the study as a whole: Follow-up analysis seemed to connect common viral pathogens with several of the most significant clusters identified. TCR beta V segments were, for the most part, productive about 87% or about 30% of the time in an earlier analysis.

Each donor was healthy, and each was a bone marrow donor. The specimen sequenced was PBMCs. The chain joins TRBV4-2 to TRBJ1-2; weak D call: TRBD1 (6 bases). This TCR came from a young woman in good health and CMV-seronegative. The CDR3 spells CASSQEGAPVNYGYTF. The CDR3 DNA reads TGTGCCAGCAGCCAAGAGGGGGCGCCGGTGAACTATGGCTACACCTTC.